Listed here are 27 T cell receptor beta chains from one sample, sequenced in a study of cytomegalovirus exposure and HLA in healthy donors. Using immunoSEQ multiplex PCR, the repertoire was profiled, and TCRdb retains in-frame clones only, with some absent. Among 150,000 to 170,000 clones listed, 70% to 90% were seen once. Sequenced: PBMCs. These TCRs come from a man aged 18 to 29 in good health and CMV-seropositive.

This clone rates as medium-sized. The rearrangement uses TRBV9 and TRBJ2-2; D might be TRBD1 (6 bases). Germline CDR1 and CDR2: SGDLS and YYNGEE. This CDR3 region has 15 residues. Trimming pared 1 base from V and 4 bases from J, leaving 11 bases between. CDR3 DNA sequence: TGTGCCAGCAGCGTACCTCAGGGGCCCACCGGGGAGCTGTTTTTT. Translating gives CASSVPQGPTGELFF.

This chain joins TRBV18 and TRBJ2-5; 8 bases agree with TRBD1. V was clipped by 6 bases and J by 2 bases; unmatched bases: 2. The CDR3 totals 13 residues. Germline CDR1 reads KGHSH; CDR2 reads LQKENI. The CDR3 reads CASSRDRQETQYF. For the CDR3, the DNA is TGTGCCAGCTCCCGGGACAGGCAAGAGACCCAGTACTTC.

V and J are TRBV10-3 and TRBJ2-7; maybe TRBD1 (6 bases). V lost 6 bases to trimming and J lost 3 bases, with 12 bases between them. Germline V lookup: CDR1 ENHRY, CDR2 SYGVKD. The CDR3 consists of 13 residues. The CDR3 reads CAIRAGTNYEQYF. The CDR3 DNA follows: TGTGCCATCAGAGCCGGGACAAACTACGAGCAGTACTTC.

The J gene is TRBJ2-3, the V gene TRBV5-6; 8 bases match TRBD2. The germline gives CDR1 SGHDT, CDR2 YYEEEE. The J segment lost 3 bases and the V segment lost 0 bases, leaving 6 bases of the junction unmatched. The CDR3 has 16 amino acids. CDR3 nucleotides: TGTGCCAGCAGCTTGGCCACGGGGGGGAGGACAGATACGCAGTATTTT. Amino acid sequence: CASSLATGGRTDTQYF.

The rearrangement joins TRBV28 to TRBJ1-2; D is possibly TRBD1 (5 bases). Trimming shortened V by 10 bases and J by 2 bases, and 14 bases separated the two germline ends. The germline CDR1 and CDR2 sequences are MDHEN and SYDVKM. This CDR3 spans 13 amino acids. The DNA for the CDR3 is TGTGCCACCCCCCGGGAGGGGAACTATGGCTACACCTTC. Amino acids: CATPREGNYGYTF.

The V and J genes are TRBV5-6 and TRBJ2-2, with a tentative D call TRBD2 (6 bases). Looked up from germline, CDR1 is SGHDT and CDR2 is YYEEEE. Trimming cost V 4 bases and J 0 bases, with 13 bases left between them. This CDR3 spans 16 amino acids. CDR3 sequence reads: CASSPGIAANTGELFF. The CDR3 DNA is TGTGCCAGCAGCCCGGGGATAGCGGCGAACACCGGGGAGCTGTTTTTT.

This chain links TRBV4-1 with TRBJ2-7; 8 nucleotides line up with TRBD1. From germline, CDR1 is MGHRA and CDR2 YSYEKL. This CDR3 is 15 amino acids long. After removal of 4 bases from V and 4 bases from J, the junction contained 9 bases not matched to a gene. The CDR3 nucleotides read TGCGCCAGCAGCCCCGGACAGGGCCCGGGGTACGAGCAGTACTTC. Amino acids: CASSPGQGPGYEQYF.

J is TRBJ1-2 and V is TRBV9, with D hard to call. The germline V gene encodes CDR1 SGDLS and CDR2 YYNGEE. Trimming left V 3 bases short and J 3 bases short, with 9 bases between. This CDR3 is built from 13 residues. In nucleotides, the CDR3 is TGTGCCAGCAGCGGGGAGTTCGACTATGGCTACACCTTC. This codes for CASSGEFDYGYTF.

The chain has TRBV7-2 and TRBJ2-7; no definite D call. Trimming pared 4 bases from V and 0 bases from J, leaving 4 bases between. CDR3 length equals 12 residues. CDR1 is SGHTA and CDR2 is FQGNSA in the germline V gene. CDR3 in DNA: TGTGCCAGCAGCTCCGTCTCCTACGAGCAGTACTTC. Protein product: CASSSVSYEQYF.

This clone appeared a few times. The CDR3 bases are TGTGCCAGTAGTGAGGGCCTTAATCAGCCCCAGCATTTT. Its translation is CASSEGLNQPQHF. V gene TRBV19 combines with J gene TRBJ1-5; D ambiguous. Germline assignment: CDR1 LNHDA and CDR2 SQIVND (reference sequence). With 5 bases removed from V and 4 bases from J, the gap between germline ends came to 9 bases. The CDR3 totals 13 residues. Together with reference TRBV19 and TRBJ1-5, the CDR3 gives the full variable domain: DGGITQSPKYLFRKEGQNVTLSCEQNLNHDAMYWYRQDPGQGLRLIYYSQIVNDFQKGDIAEGYSVSREKKESFPLTVTSAQKNPTAFYLCASSEGLNQPQHFGDGTRLSIL.

J is TRBJ2-7 and V is TRBV7-6; 7 bases line up with TRBD1. Germline CDR1 reads SGHVS; CDR2 reads FNYEAQ. V trimming: 1 base; J trimming: 5 bases; junction bases outside the gene matches: 8. This CDR3 is built from 15 residues. In nucleotides, the CDR3 is TGTGCCAGCAGCTTAGGACAGGGTGTGGACCACGAGCAGTACTTC. It is translated as CASSLGQGVDHEQYF.

The V and J genes are TRBV7-3 and TRBJ2-7; TRBD2 aligns across 8 bases. The CDR3 covers 16 residues. Germline V gene lookup returns CDR1 SGHTA and CDR2 FQGTGA. V shed 5 bases, J shed 5 bases, and the junction held 14 bases outside the gene matches. The chain's CDR3 is CASSPRPTGGPHEQYF. As DNA, the CDR3 is TGTGCCAGCAGCCCCAGGCCGACGGGAGGGCCCCACGAGCAGTACTTC.

V and J are TRBV5-6 and TRBJ2-3; TRBD2 is a possible D gene (6 bases). Deletions cut 0 bases from V and 5 bases from J, with 16 bases between. The CDR3 is made up of 16 amino acids. From germline, CDR1 is SGHDT and CDR2 YYEEEE. CDR3 in DNA: TGTGCCAGCAGCTTGGTTAGACTAGAAGAGGTAGATACGCAGTATTTT. Translating gives CASSLVRLEEVDTQYF.

The chain uses TRBV9 and TRBJ2-7; D not certain. V lost 0 bases to trimming and J lost 0 bases, with 7 bases between them. The CDR3 is 14 residues long. In germline, CDR1 is SGDLS, CDR2 YYNGEE. Here the CDR3 DNA reads TGTGCCAGCAGCGTAGGATGGAGCTCCTACGAGCAGTACTTC. Translated: CASSVGWSSYEQYF.

This sequence joins TRBV29-1 and TRBJ1-2; 8 bases agree with TRBD1. The CDR3 totals 14 residues. V shed 2 bases, J shed 5 bases, and the junction held 7 bases outside the gene matches. Germline V CDR1 and CDR2: SQVTM, ANQGSEA. CDR3 nucleotides: TGCAGCGTTGAAAGCAGGGGGCCGCGGTATGGCTACACCTTC. Translated: CSVESRGPRYGYTF.

This clone was observed once. The chain couples TRBV18 to TRBJ1-2; D is possibly TRBD1 (6 bases). The germline CDR1 and CDR2 sequences are KGHSH and LQKENI. The V gene lost 6 bases and the J gene lost 0 bases, with 14 bases spanning the gap. The CDR3 covers 15 residues. This chain's CDR3 is CASSPEGGANYGYTF. DNA for the CDR3: TGTGCCAGCTCCCCGGAAGGGGGAGCTAACTATGGCTACACCTTC.

The chain has TRBV4-2 and TRBJ2-7; possible D gene TRBD1, 5 bases. The CDR3 consists of 15 residues. V was trimmed by 0 bases and J by 2 bases, leaving 11 bases between them. Looked up from germline, CDR1 is LGHNA and CDR2 is YNFKEQ. In DNA, the CDR3 is TGTGCCAGCAGCCAAGATTTAAGGGGCACCTACGAGCAGTACTTC. Residues: CASSQDLRGTYEQYF.

The rearrangement links TRBV5-4 to TRBJ2-7; 8 bases map to TRBD1. The length of the CDR3 is 15 residues. Trimming cost V 0 bases and J 2 bases; bases outside gene matches: 4. Germline-derived CDR1 and CDR2 are SGHNT and YYREEE (reference sequence). CDR3 sequence reads: CASSLGQGIAYEQYF. The CDR3 DNA is TGTGCCAGCAGCTTGGGACAGGGGATTGCCTACGAGCAGTACTTC.

This sequence joins TRBV30 and TRBJ1-5; 8 positions agree with TRBD1. Unmatched junction bases numbered 6, after V lost 2 bases and J lost 3 bases. Germline CDR1 reads GTSNPN; CDR2 reads SVGIG (reference sequence). This CDR3 comprises 15 residues. The CDR3 DNA sequence: TGTGCCTGGAGTATCCAGACAGGGGTCAATCAGCCCCAGCATTTT. It yields the protein CAWSIQTGVNQPQHF.

The chain links TRBV6-5 to TRBJ2-3, with D perhaps matching TRBD2 (6 bases). Germline V gene data show CDR1 as MNHEY and CDR2 as SVGAGI. The ends were cut back, 2 bases at V and 4 bases at J, with 10 bases in the middle. The CDR3 is 14 amino acids. Here the CDR3 DNA reads TGTGCCAGCAGTTACCGGGTAGCGGCAGATACGCAGTATTTT. Translation gives CASSYRVAADTQYF.

The V gene is TRBV6-1, the J gene TRBJ2-2, with 7 positions matching TRBD2. The CDR3 consists of 18 residues. Looked up from germline, CDR1 is MNHNS and CDR2 is SASEGT. V trimming: 4 bases; J trimming: 0 bases; junction bases outside the gene matches: 11. The CDR3 sequence: CASSANPLADSNTGELFF. CDR3 nucleotides: TGTGCCAGCAGTGCAAATCCTCTAGCGGACTCGAACACCGGGGAGCTGTTTTTT.

The V call is TRBV4-3, the J call TRBJ1-5; D is undetermined. The germline CDR1 and CDR2 sequences are LGHNA and YSLEER. The CDR3 totals 13 residues. V dropped 0 bases and J dropped 7 bases, with 7 bases sitting between them. The chain's CDR3 is CASSQDLRQPQHF. Written as DNA, the CDR3 is TGCGCCAGCAGCCAAGATCTTAGACAGCCCCAGCATTTT.

Concerning this clone: At one end the junction does not follow the germline gene, possibly because of a read error. The genes are TRBV5-6 and TRBJ2-7, with TRBD2 identical over 12 bases. Germline V gives CDR1 SGHDT, CDR2 YYEEEE. This CDR3 is 18 amino acids long. For the CDR3, the DNA is TGTGCCAGCAGTTTGGAGCTAGCGGGAGGGCTTTTTGACTACGAGCAGTACTTC. This gives the protein CASSLELAGGLFDYEQYF.

The genes are TRBV5-6 and TRBJ1-2; D might be TRBD1 (5 bases). Germline V lookup: CDR1 SGHDT, CDR2 YYEEEE. The V end lost 0 bases, the J end lost 5 bases, and 14 bases lay between the germline ends. The CDR3 has 15 residues. This CDR3 is CASSLVRREGYGYTF. The CDR3 DNA follows: TGTGCCAGCAGCTTGGTCCGGAGGGAGGGGTATGGCTACACCTTC.

This clone has only one observation. The chain recombines TRBV15 with TRBJ2-1, with TRBD1 matching 11 bases. Germline values: CDR1 LNHNV, CDR2 YYDKDF (reference sequence). The CDR3 extends over 14 amino acids. Trimming at V came to 4 bases and at J to 8 bases, leaving 4 bases not matched to a gene. The CDR3 nucleotides are TGTGCCACCAGCATCGGACAGGGGGCCGATGAGCAGTTCTTC. The encoded protein is CATSIGQGADEQFF.

This chain connects TRBV11-2 to TRBJ2-2; TRBD2 matches 11 bases. Germline V gene sequence: CDR1 SGHAT, CDR2 FQNNGV. V gave up 2 bases and J gave up 5 bases; unmatched junction bases: 10. The CDR3 totals 18 residues. DNA for the CDR3: TGTGCCAGCAGCTTACGGGGGCTAGCGGGAGGAGGAACCGGGGAGCTGTTTTTT. Its translation is CASSLRGLAGGGTGELFF.

This clone was observed a handful of times. The chain carries TRBV20-1 and TRBJ1-2; D is uncertain. The CDR3 is 10 amino acids. Trimming cost V 3 bases and J 8 bases, with 7 bases left between them. CDR1 and CDR2 (germline): DFQATT, SNEGSKA (reference sequence). The CDR3 DNA follows: TGCAGTGCTAGTAGTCGGGGCTACACCTTC. It translates to CSASSRGYTF.